A single sample is the source of the 21 T cell receptor beta chains below, sequenced in a study of early T cells in non-severe SARS-CoV-2 infection. Via MiXCR, TCRdb re-called the 5' RACE reads, giving one row per CDR3 protein. Of some 88,000 distinct CDR3 sequences listed, about 15% were seen once; the top ten hold 5.1%. The sample in question was whole blood, obtained at baseline. The receptor set was obtained from an adult who was a healthcare worker with PCR-confirmed SARS-CoV-2 infection or an uninfected control (not recorded which).

V is TRBV3-1 and J is TRBJ2-7; 8 bases line up with TRBD2. With 0 bases clipped from V and 2 bases from J, the junction kept 9 bases outside the gene matches. This CDR3 is 17 amino acids long. CDR1 and CDR2 (germline): LGHDT, YNNKEL (reference sequence). CDR3 amino acids: CASSQDPGRAGAYEQYF. CDR3 nucleotide sequence: TGTGCCAGCAGCCAAGACCCGGGGAGAGCGGGGGCCTACGAGCAGTACTTC.

The rearrangement links TRBV14 to TRBJ1-1; D may be TRBD1 (5 bases). Germline V gives CDR1 SGHDN, CDR2 FVKESK. This CDR3 is built from 14 residues. V shed 0 bases and J shed 6 bases, with 11 bases lying between them. CDR3 in amino acids: CASSQEGRGAEAFF. The CDR3 DNA sequence: TGTGCCAGCAGCCAAGAGGGAAGGGGCGCTGAAGCTTTCTTT.

The sample holds a few counts of this clonotype. For the CDR3, the DNA is TGTGCCAGCAGCTTGGGGGGGACCCAGTACTTC. Residues: CASSLGGTQYF. The V call is TRBV11-2, the J call TRBJ2-5; weak D call: TRBD2 (6 bases). CDR3 length equals 11 residues. The V end was cut by 3 bases, the J end by 7 bases, with 6 bases between. Looked up from germline, CDR1 is SGHAT and CDR2 is FQNNGV.

V usage is TRBV18 and J usage is TRBJ2-7, with 7 nucleotides matching TRBD2. Trimming removed 3 bases from V and 3 bases from J; junction bases left unmatched: 11. The CDR3 runs 16 residues. The germline CDR1 and CDR2 sequences are KGHSH and LQKENI. For the CDR3, the DNA is TGTGCCAGCTCACCTTCAGCCGGACTAGGCCTCTACGAGCAGTACTTC. Translation: CASSPSAGLGLYEQYF.

This clonotype was seen at least ten times. The CDR3: CASSRSAETQYF. In nucleotides, the CDR3 is TGTGCCAGTAGTAGGTCCGCGGAGACCCAGTACTTC. The chain recombines TRBV19 with TRBJ2-5; no reliable D call. The CDR3 runs to 12 residues. The V end was cut by 4 bases, the J end by 5 bases, with 8 bases between. In germline, CDR1 is LNHDA, CDR2 SQIVND (reference sequence).

The chain has TRBV12-3 or TRBV12-4 and TRBJ1-2, with a weak D call TRBD1 (5 bases). The CDR3 runs 13 residues. Trimming cost V 4 bases and J 4 bases, with 10 bases left between them. The CDR3: CASSSREGYGYTF. In nucleotides, the CDR3 is TGTGCCAGCAGTTCCAGGGAGGGCTATGGCTACACCTTC.

This sequence joins TRBV20-1 and TRBJ2-5; a possible D gene is TRBD2 (7 bases). The CDR3 contains 11 residues. Germline V gives CDR1 DFQATT, CDR2 SNEGSKA (reference sequence). Trimming left V 4 bases short and J 7 bases short, with 10 bases between. The CDR3 loop reads CSATRGGTQYF. The CDR3 nucleotides are TGCAGTGCTACGAGGGGGGGGACCCAGTACTTC.

In its sample, this clonotype was seen a few times. The chain has TRBV25-1 and TRBJ2-2; D might be TRBD2 (6 bases). Trimming took off 7 bases at V and 6 bases at J, with 12 bases between the two ends. Germline V gene sequence: CDR1 MGHDK, CDR2 SYGVNS. This CDR3 spans 13 amino acids. CDR3 protein: CASTLSGAGELFF. CDR3 DNA: TGTGCCAGCACTTTGTCGGGGGCCGGGGAGCTGTTTTTT.

This clonotype turned up a few times. This chain connects TRBV5-1 to TRBJ2-7; the D is unclear. V lost 4 bases, J lost 0 bases, and 11 bases lay in between. Germline CDR1 is SGHRS and CDR2 is YFSETQ. The CDR3 extends over 14 amino acids. CDR3 sequence reads: CASSKDGFSYEQYF. The CDR3 DNA reads TGCGCCAGCAGCAAGGACGGTTTCTCCTACGAGCAGTACTTC.

This clonotype was picked up a small number of times. The chain recombines TRBV30 with TRBJ1-2; D is perhaps TRBD1 (5 bases). V lost 0 bases to trimming and J lost 9 bases, with 8 bases between them. The CDR3 contains 11 residues. Germline CDR1 is GTSNPN and CDR2 is SVGIG (reference sequence). DNA of the CDR3: TGTGCCTGGAGTGTAAGGGACCGCTACACCTTC. It translates to CAWSVRDRYTF.

The chain has TRBV7-9 and TRBJ1-4; maybe TRBD1 (6 bases). V was clipped by 7 bases and J by 4 bases, with 13 bases between them. Germline V gives CDR1 SEHNR, CDR2 FQNEAQ (reference sequence). The CDR3 is 14 residues long. DNA for the CDR3: TGTGCCAGCAAGCGCCAGGGGAGTAATGAAAAACTGTTTTTT. This codes for CASKRQGSNEKLFF.

This clonotype was picked up one time. V is TRBV20-1 and J is TRBJ2-1, with D maybe TRBD1 (6 bases). V was clipped by 7 bases and J by 3 bases, with 13 bases between them. The CDR3 contains 13 residues. Germline CDR1 is DFQATT and CDR2 is SNEGSKA (reference sequence). CDR3 DNA sequence: TGCAGTGGCGCACGACAGGTCTACAATGAGCAGTTCTTC. This encodes CSGARQVYNEQFF.

This rearrangement joins TRBV3-1 to TRBJ1-1; tentative D call: TRBD1 (6 bases). The germline V gene encodes CDR1 LGHDT and CDR2 YNNKEL (reference sequence). The V gene lost 8 bases and the J gene lost 4 bases, with 20 bases spanning the gap. CDR3 length: 15 amino acids. CDR3 protein: CASSPVAGEATEAFF. The CDR3 nucleotides are TGTGCCAGCTCCCCAGTTGCAGGGGAGGCCACTGAAGCTTTCTTT.

This chain joins TRBV2 and TRBJ2-3, with TRBD1 identical over 9 bases. The germline gives CDR1 SNHLY, CDR2 FYNNEI. J gave up 0 bases and V 7 bases, and 5 bases lay outside the gene matches. CDR3 length equals 15 residues. The CDR3 spells CASTGDRASTDTQYF. The CDR3 nucleotides read TGTGCCAGCACCGGGGACAGGGCTAGCACAGATACGCAGTATTTT.

This clonotype has more than one count but fewer than ten. The rearrangement joins TRBV29-1 to TRBJ2-1; D tentatively reads TRBD1 or TRBD2 (5 bases each). In germline, CDR1 is SQVTM, CDR2 ANQGSEA. The CDR3 has 14 residues. CDR3: CTDRRDLISHEQFF. The CDR3 nucleotides read TGCACCGACCGCCGGGACCTTATTTCCCATGAGCAGTTCTTC.

This clonotype has only a few counts. The chain carries TRBV30 and TRBJ1-2, with a possible D match to TRBD1 (6 bases). Germline V gene data show CDR1 as GTSNPN and CDR2 as SVGIG (reference sequence). Trimming removed 5 bases at V and 4 bases at J, with 11 bases between. This CDR3 region has 12 residues. CDR3 in DNA: TGTGCCTGGTCACAGGGATTCTATGGCTACACCTTC. It codes for CAWSQGFYGYTF.

This sequence joins TRBV20-1 and TRBJ2-1, with D perhaps TRBD2 (7 bases). In germline, CDR1 is DFQATT, CDR2 SNEGSKA (reference sequence). The CDR3 has 16 amino acids. The V end lost 4 bases, the J end lost 9 bases, and 25 bases lay between the germline ends. CDR3 sequence: CSAKGGAGTVFVEQFF. In DNA form, the CDR3 reads TGCAGTGCTAAAGGGGGGGCGGGGACCGTCTTTGTTGAGCAGTTCTTC.

The rearrangement links TRBV2 to TRBJ2-1; 7 nucleotides align to TRBD2. Germline CDR1 and CDR2: SNHLY and FYNNEI. The V and J ends lost 3 bases and 8 bases, in that order; junction bases with no gene match: 7. This CDR3 has 14 amino acids. CDR3 DNA: TGTGCCAGCAGTGACAGGGAGGGCGACGATGAGCAGTTCTTC. This codes for CASSDREGDDEQFF.

This clonotype was seen many times. The chain carries TRBV6-5 and TRBJ1-6, with TRBD1 as a possible D gene (5 bases). The CDR3 contains 16 residues. Looked up from germline, CDR1 is MNHEY and CDR2 is SVGAGI. V was pared by 1 base and J by 9 bases, with 16 bases between. The CDR3 sequence is CASSYFPRDGGSPLHF. CDR3 DNA sequence: TGTGCCAGCAGTTACTTCCCTAGGGACGGAGGTTCACCCCTCCACTTT.

The CDR3 bases are TGCAGTGCTAGACCTTCGGAAGGAAACACCATATATTTT. This gives the protein CSARPSEGNTIYF. J is TRBJ1-3 and V is TRBV20-1; D gene ambiguous. Trimming removed 2 bases from V and 4 bases from J, with 9 bases in between. Germline-derived CDR1 and CDR2 are DFQATT and SNEGSKA (reference sequence). The CDR3 covers 13 residues.

This clonotype turned up a few times. One junction end does not reproduce the germline sequence, and a read error may be involved. The V call is TRBV7-9, the J call TRBJ2-5; D is unresolved. In germline, CDR1 is SEHNR, CDR2 FQNEAQ (reference sequence). The CDR3 has 14 amino acids. The CDR3 here is CTSSLSPRSETQYF. The CDR3 bases are TGTACCAGCAGCTTATCGCCTAGATCAGAGACCCAGTACTTC.